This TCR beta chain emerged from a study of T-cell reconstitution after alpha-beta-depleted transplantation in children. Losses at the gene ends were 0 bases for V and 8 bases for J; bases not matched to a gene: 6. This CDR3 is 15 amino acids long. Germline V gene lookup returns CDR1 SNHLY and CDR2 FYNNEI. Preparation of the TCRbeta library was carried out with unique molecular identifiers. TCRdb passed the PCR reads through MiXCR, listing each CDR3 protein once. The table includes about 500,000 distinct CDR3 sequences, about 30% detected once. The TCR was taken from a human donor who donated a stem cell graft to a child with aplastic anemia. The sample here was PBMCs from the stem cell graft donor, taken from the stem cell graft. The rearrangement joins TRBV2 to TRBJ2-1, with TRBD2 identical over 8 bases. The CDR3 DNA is TGTGCCAGCAGTGAAGCAACGGGAGGGCACGATGAGCAGTTCTTC. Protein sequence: CASSEATGGHDEQFF.